Following are 10 T cell receptor beta chains from one sample sequenced in a study of blood T cell repertoires in COVID-19. The assay was immunoSEQ multiplex PCR, and TCRdb's table has in-frame clones only and misses some. The sample lists 40,000 to 65,000 clones; just over 85% were seen once. Sequences were obtained from peripheral blood. Every receptor here comes from a man in his 70s with active COVID-19.

The gene calls are TRBV6-5 and TRBJ2-5; 8 nucleotides match TRBD2. The J segment lost 7 bases and the V segment lost 7 bases, leaving 11 bases of the junction unmatched. This CDR3 contains 14 residues. In germline, CDR1 is MNHEY, CDR2 SVGAGI. The CDR3: CASIAPGGPGTQYF. CDR3 coding DNA: TGTGCCAGCATCGCTCCGGGGGGGCCGGGGACCCAGTACTTC.

This chain joins TRBV21-1 and TRBJ2-2; TRBD1, the table's D call, lacks a check against the DNA. TRBV21-1 is tagged as a pseudogene. CDR3 length: 15 residues. The CDR3 DNA reads as TGTGCCAGCACCCCAAGTACAGGGAACACCGGGGAGCTGTTTTTT. This sequence encodes CASTPSTGNTGELFF.

The chain has TRBV6-5 and TRBJ2-7, with unresolved D. The CDR3 has 11 residues. Germline V CDR1 and CDR2: MNHEY, SVGAGI. V lost 6 bases and J 3 bases, leaving 6 bases between the germline ends. The CDR3 reads CASRRLYEQYF. The CDR3 DNA is TGTGCCAGCAGGCGACTCTACGAGCAGTACTTC.

The chain is built from TRBV6-6 and TRBJ1-1, with a weak D call TRBD1 (5 bases). Trimming took off 5 bases at V and 2 bases at J, with 15 bases between the two ends. The CDR3 runs 15 residues. CDR1 and CDR2 from the germline V gene are MNHNY and SVGAGI (reference sequence). CDR3 bases: TGTGCCAGCAGTGGACACGGGGGGGGAAACACTGAAGCTTTCTTT. It encodes CASSGHGGGNTEAFF.

The chain couples TRBV9 to TRBJ2-2; TRBD2 aligns across 15 bases. Germline V lookup: CDR1 SGDLS, CDR2 YYNGEE. J was trimmed by 2 bases and V by 4 bases; bases with no gene match: 6. CDR3 size: 18 residues. CDR3 bases: TGTGCCAGCAGCCCGGGACTAGCGGGGGGACTAAACACCGGGGAGCTGTTTTTT. This codes for CASSPGLAGGLNTGELFF.

The V call is TRBV15, the J call TRBJ1-2, with D unclear. The CDR3 is 14 residues long. The germline V gene has CDR1 LNHNV and CDR2 YYDKDF (reference sequence). Deletions cut 1 base from V and 7 bases from J, with 13 bases between. CDR3 sequence reads: CATSRADSRAGYTF. As DNA, the CDR3 is TGTGCCACCAGCAGAGCCGACTCGCGAGCTGGCTACACCTTC.

This chain connects TRBV10-3 to TRBJ1-6, with 10 bases that match TRBD1. The germline gives CDR1 ENHRY, CDR2 SYGVKD. This CDR3 region has 15 residues. V was clipped by 1 base and J by 8 bases; unmatched bases: 2. CDR3 sequence: CAISELGQGYSPLHF. The CDR3 DNA sequence: TGTGCCATCAGTGAGTTGGGACAGGGGTATTCACCCCTCCACTTT.

The chain recombines TRBV5-8 with TRBJ2-1; 9 nucleotides match TRBD1. This CDR3 contains 15 residues. The trim removed 0 bases at V and 6 bases at J, leaving 4 bases unmatched. Germline CDR1 reads SGHTS; CDR2 reads YDEGEE. The CDR3 DNA sequence: TGTGCCAGCAGCTTGGTGACAGGGGGGAGCAATGAGCAGTTCTTC. It encodes CASSLVTGGSNEQFF.

V gene TRBV2 combines with J gene TRBJ1-1; TRBD1 matches at 7 bases. J was trimmed by 3 bases and V by 5 bases; bases with no gene match: 6. CDR3 size: 14 residues. Germline loops: CDR1 SNHLY, CDR2 FYNNEI. The CDR3 spells CASSQTGHDTEAFF. In DNA form, the CDR3 reads TGTGCCAGCAGTCAGACAGGGCATGACACTGAAGCTTTCTTT.

This chain joins TRBV10-3 and TRBJ1-1; D ambiguous. Germline CDR1 is ENHRY and CDR2 is SYGVKD. Trimming left V 6 bases short and J 4 bases short, with 9 bases between. The CDR3 totals 12 residues. The CDR3 sequence: CAIRGVSTEAFF. The CDR3 nucleotides read TGTGCCATCAGAGGAGTTAGCACTGAAGCTTTCTTT.